A single sample is the source of the 20 T cell receptor beta chains below, sequenced in a study of T cells in Graves' hyperthyroidism and ophthalmopathy. TCR beta CDR3 regions were amplified from RNA transcripts. Primed by the HTBI set, a first-round RT-PCR was run on the TCR CDR3. Each CDR3 protein is one row after TCRdb ran MiXCR on the multiplex PCR reads. The sample includes fewer than 450,000 distinct CDR3 sequences, approximately 14% seen only once; the top ten take 15% to 20%. The source material was blood. The receptors originated from a woman aged 60 to 75 with Graves' ophthalmopathy.

This clonotype was observed many times. The genes are TRBV7-3 and TRBJ2-3; tentatively, D is TRBD2 (6 bases). From germline, CDR1 is SGHTA and CDR2 FQGTGA. The V end lost 2 bases, the J end lost 3 bases, and 12 bases lay between the germline ends. This CDR3 spans 15 amino acids. The CDR3: CASSLLLATTDTQYF. The CDR3 DNA reads TGTGCCAGCAGCTTATTGCTAGCGACGACAGATACGCAGTATTTT. The complete variable domain, with remaining parts taken from reference TRBV7-3 and TRBJ2-3, reads GAGVSQTPSNKVTEKGKYVELRCDPISGHTALYWYRQSLGQGPEFLIYFQGTGAADDSGLPNDRFFAVRPEGSVSTLKIQRTERGDSAVYLCASSLLLATTDTQYFGPGTRLTVL.

This clonotype occurred many times. The chain joins TRBV20-1 to TRBJ2-3; perhaps TRBD2 as D (6 bases). Germline V gene lookup returns CDR1 DFQATT and CDR2 SNEGSKA (reference sequence). The CDR3 totals 17 residues. V was pared by 6 bases and J by 0 bases, with 22 bases between. CDR3 DNA: TGCAGTGCCACCCCGGCGGCTAGCGCCCATAGCACAGATACGCAGTATTTT. Protein sequence: CSATPAASAHSTDTQYF.

In its sample, this clonotype was seen a few times. The V call is TRBV7-3, the J call TRBJ2-7, with 12 bases aligning to TRBD1. J lost 6 bases, V lost 5 bases, and 8 bases had no gene match. CDR3 length: 15 residues. Germline lookup yields CDR1 SGHTA and CDR2 FQGTGA. Written as DNA, the CDR3 is TGTGCCAGCAGCGCGAGCGGGACAGGGGGCGGCGAGCAGTACTTC. Its translation: CASSASGTGGGEQYF.

This clonotype was recorded many times. The chain uses TRBV7-2 and TRBJ2-7, with D perhaps TRBD2 (8 bases). Germline CDR1 and CDR2: SGHTA and FQGNSA. The CDR3 spans 17 residues. Deletions cut 4 bases from V and 3 bases from J, with 22 bases between. CDR3 sequence: CASSSQSGGQPFYEQYF. As DNA, the CDR3 is TGTGCCAGCAGCTCTCAGAGCGGGGGACAGCCCTTCTACGAGCAGTACTTC.

This clonotype was seen many times. In nucleotides, the CDR3 is TGTGCCAGCAGCCGTTTAGCGGGAGCGAACATTCAGTACTTC. This codes for CASSRLAGANIQYF. The chain links TRBV3-1 to TRBJ2-4, with 9 bases identical to TRBD2. This CDR3 spans 14 amino acids. V was clipped by 4 bases and J by 7 bases; unmatched bases: 5. Germline V lookup: CDR1 LGHDT, CDR2 YNNKEL (reference sequence).

This clonotype was observed at least ten times. The CDR3 here is CASSQDLRADYGYTF. The CDR3 bases are TGTGCCAGCAGCCAAGATCTGAGGGCTGACTATGGCTACACCTTC. V gene TRBV3-1 combines with J gene TRBJ1-2; D gene uncertain. Germline V lookup: CDR1 LGHDT, CDR2 YNNKEL (reference sequence). Trimming removed 0 bases at V and 3 bases at J, with 11 bases between. This CDR3 region has 15 residues.

In this sample, this clonotype turned up many times. The genes are TRBV7-2 and TRBJ2-5; 7 nucleotides match TRBD2. CDR3 length: 15 residues. The V and J ends lost 2 bases and 1 base, in that order; junction bases with no gene match: 4. The V gene's germline CDR1 is SGHTA and CDR2 FQGNSA. CDR3 residues: CASSLSSGVQETQYF. Here the CDR3 DNA reads TGTGCCAGCAGCTTATCAAGCGGGGTCCAAGAGACCCAGTACTTC.

Of note for this clonotype: This could be a read error, since a much larger clone is one nucleotide away. The V call is TRBV2, the J call TRBJ2-7, with 7 bases matching TRBD1. V shed 4 bases and J 4 bases; nucleotides not matched to a gene: 10. The germline CDR1 and CDR2 sequences are SNHLY and FYNNEI. The CDR3 is 15 residues long. CDR3 nucleotides: TGTGCCAGCAGTGTCCCCGGACAGGACTTATACGAGCAGTACTTC. This gives the protein CASSVPGQDLYEQYF.

This clonotype was seen ten or more times. The chain recombines TRBV6-1 with TRBJ2-2, with 11 nucleotides matching TRBD1. Germline V gives CDR1 MNHNS, CDR2 SASEGT. The V and J ends lost 7 bases and 3 bases, in that order; junction bases with no gene match: 7. The length of the CDR3 is 16 residues. This CDR3 reads CASTGGQGGHTGELFF. CDR3 coding DNA: TGTGCCAGCACCGGGGGACAGGGGGGGCACACCGGGGAGCTGTTTTTT.

This clonotype came up many times. The rearrangement joins TRBV11-1 to TRBJ2-3; D is undetermined. This CDR3 has 17 amino acids. The V gene lost 5 bases and the J gene lost 5 bases, with 23 bases spanning the gap. Germline V gene data show CDR1 as SGHAT and CDR2 as FQDESV (reference sequence). The CDR3 DNA reads as TGTGCCAGCAGCCGGCCATCCTATCCTTTCCGCGGAGATACGCAGTATTTT. Translated: CASSRPSYPFRGDTQYF.

This clonotype was seen at least ten times. The V and J genes are TRBV27 and TRBJ2-7; 7 bases map to TRBD1. The J segment lost 3 bases and the V segment lost 7 bases, leaving 9 bases of the junction unmatched. CDR1 and CDR2 from the germline V gene are MNHEY and SMNVEV (reference sequence). The CDR3 contains 14 residues. In DNA form, the CDR3 reads TGTGCCAGCAAGGACAGGAACGGCGTCTACGAGCAGTACTTC. Protein product: CASKDRNGVYEQYF.

This clonotype was observed many times. The chain has TRBV6-1 and TRBJ2-3; D may be TRBD2 (5 bases). Germline V lookup: CDR1 MNHNS, CDR2 SASEGT. This CDR3 has 15 amino acids. Trimming stripped 8 bases from V and 3 bases from J, with 18 bases between. CDR3 amino acids: CASPLLGRRTDTQYF. CDR3 nucleotides: TGTGCCAGCCCCCTCCTAGGGAGAAGGACAGATACGCAGTATTTT.

The chain uses TRBV6-1 and TRBJ1-1, with TRBD1 matching 8 bases. The V segment lost 8 bases and the J segment 3 bases; nucleotides outside the gene matches: 5. The CDR3 runs 13 residues. Germline V CDR1 and CDR2: MNHNS, SASEGT. CDR3 residues: CASGQGRDTEAFF. In nucleotides, the CDR3 is TGTGCCAGCGGACAGGGAAGGGACACTGAAGCTTTCTTT.

This clonotype was found many times. The rearrangement joins TRBV5-6 to TRBJ2-1; D is possibly TRBD1 (6 bases). Germline V gives CDR1 SGHDT, CDR2 YYEEEE. V shed 4 bases and J shed 4 bases, with 12 bases lying between them. This CDR3 is 14 amino acids long. The CDR3 sequence is CASSLKGVYNEQFF. The CDR3 DNA follows: TGTGCCAGCAGCCTAAAGGGGGTTTACAATGAGCAGTTCTTC. Filled out from reference TRBV5-6 and TRBJ2-1, the complete variable domain reads DAGVTQSPTHLIKTRGQQVTLRCSPKSGHDTVSWYQQALGQGPQFIFQYYEEEERQRGNFPDRFSGHQFPNYSSELNVNALLLGDSALYLCASSLKGVYNEQFFGPGTRLTVL.

This clonotype has only a few counts. In nucleotides, the CDR3 is TGTGCCAGCAGCTTAGGGACTAGCGGGAGATTCGGGGAGCTGTTTTTT. This codes for CASSLGTSGRFGELFF. The chain recombines TRBV27 with TRBJ2-2, with 14 nucleotides matching TRBD2. The CDR3 has 16 amino acids. CDR1 is MNHEY and CDR2 is SMNVEV in the germline V gene (reference sequence). V lost 6 bases to trimming and J lost 7 bases; unmatched junction nucleotides: 7.

The chain recombines TRBV12-3 or TRBV12-4 with TRBJ1-6, with no clear D. The CDR3 covers 18 residues. V lost 4 bases and J 0 bases, leaving 16 bases between the germline ends. The CDR3 reads CASSSSPGLSSYNSPLHF. For the CDR3, the DNA is TGTGCCAGCAGTTCCTCCCCGGGCCTCAGCTCCTATAATTCACCCCTCCACTTT.

This clonotype came up a few times. The chain links TRBV12-3 or TRBV12-4 to TRBJ2-5, with D tentatively TRBD2 (5 bases). V was shortened by 6 bases and J by 3 bases, with 17 bases between the two germline ends. The CDR3 runs to 15 residues. In nucleotides, the CDR3 is TGTGCCAGCAGAACAACTAGTGCCTCTAAAGAGACCCAGTACTTC. Protein: CASRTTSASKETQYF.

V is TRBV30 and J is TRBJ2-7; 11 nucleotides line up with TRBD1. The length of the CDR3 is 15 residues. V shed 1 base and J 1 base; nucleotides not matched to a gene: 3. The V gene's germline CDR1 is GTSNPN and CDR2 SVGIG (reference sequence). CDR3 region: CAWSAGTGGSYEQYF. The CDR3 DNA is TGTGCCTGGAGTGCCGGGACAGGGGGTTCCTACGAGCAGTACTTC.

This clonotype was seen many times. This chain uses TRBV20-1 with TRBJ2-1, with TRBD2 as a possible D gene (6 bases). The germline gives CDR1 DFQATT, CDR2 SNEGSKA (reference sequence). The CDR3 sequence is 16 residues long. V was shortened by 0 bases and J by 4 bases, with 16 bases between the two germline ends. The CDR3 loop reads CSARDLGTEIYNEQFF. Written as DNA, the CDR3 is TGCAGTGCTAGAGATCTCGGGACTGAAATATACAATGAGCAGTTCTTC.

The sample holds many counts of this clonotype. The chain links TRBV28 to TRBJ1-4, with D possibly being TRBD1 (5 bases). CDR1 is MDHEN, CDR2 SYDVKM, per germline. The CDR3 is 15 residues long. Trimming took 4 bases from V and 3 from J, leaving 12 bases between them. Written as DNA, the CDR3 is TGTGCCAGCAGTTACTCCGGGGCCGCTAATGAAAAACTGTTTTTT. It is translated as CASSYSGAANEKLFF.